This T cell receptor (beta chain) was profiled in a study of T cells after yellow fever vaccination. Overall study: Each low-cell-number fraction was prepared by means of SMART-Seq v4 Ultra Low Input. Study-wide results and limits: The secondary T-cell response peaked on day 5, not day 15, but was weaker. FACS-sorted repertoires could contain abundant clonotypes contaminating from the bulk population.

Germline CDR1 SEHNR, CDR2 FQNEAQ (reference sequence). V lost 5 bases to trimming and J lost 3 bases, with 16 bases between them. The CDR3 runs 15 residues. This clonotype was counted only a few times. Its antigen remains unknown. One entry per CDR3 protein, called by TCRdb with MiXCR from the 5' RACE reads. The sample lists some 350,000 distinct CDR3 sequences; roughly 3.9% were seen once. Sequenced material: PBMCs, taken 5 days after the yellow fever booster vaccination. The chain uses TRBV7-9 and TRBJ2-5; D is uncertain. The clonotype comes from a man aged 18-30 years who received the YFV17D yellow fever vaccine. As DNA, the CDR3 is TGTGCCAGCAGCCCCCGGACGGACCCAAAAGAGACCCAGTACTTC. Its protein product is CASSPRTDPKETQYF. The full variable domain, with the rest looked up from reference TRBV7-9 and TRBJ2-5, is DTGVSQNPRHKITKRGQNVTFRCDPISEHNRLYWYRQTLGQGPEFLTYFQNEAQLEKSRLLSDRFSAERPKGSFSTLEIQRTEQGDSAMYLCASSPRTDPKETQYFGPGTRLLVL.